This entry lists 19 T cell receptor beta chains sequenced from one sample in a study of blood T cell repertoires in COVID-19. The data were produced by immunoSEQ multiplex PCR, yet TCRdb's version contains in-frame clones alone and is incomplete. The sample consists of about 280,000 clones, roughly 85% of them appearing once. The sequenced sample consisted of peripheral blood. These receptors originate from a woman in her 50s who had recovered from COVID-19.

The V and J genes are TRBV12-3 or TRBV12-4 and TRBJ2-5; the D gene is possibly TRBD1 (6 bases). V dropped 6 bases and J dropped 5 bases, with 10 bases sitting between them. The CDR3 contains 12 residues. The CDR3 loop is CASSRGRETQYF. As DNA, the CDR3 is TGTGCCAGCAGCAGGGGTCGGGAGACCCAGTACTTC.

This chain connects TRBV4-3 to TRBJ1-1; no definite D call. The CDR3 is 17 residues long. V was trimmed by 1 base and J by 2 bases, leaving 17 bases between them. CDR1 is LGHNA, CDR2 YSLEER, per germline. The CDR3 bases are TGCGCCAGCAGCCAAGTCTTTTCCCCAGGATTCAACACTGAAGCTTTCTTT. Its translation: CASSQVFSPGFNTEAFF.

CDR3 sequence reads: CASSPRQATPYEQYF. The CDR3 coding sequence is TGTGCCAGCAGCCCACGACAGGCGACCCCCTACGAGCAGTACTTC. The chain uses TRBV7-3 and TRBJ2-7; D is perhaps TRBD1 (6 bases). Germline V gene sequence: CDR1 SGHTA, CDR2 FQGTGA. Trimming took 5 bases from V and 2 from J, leaving 16 bases between them. The CDR3 has 15 residues.

CDR3 sequence reads: CASSPILAGYNEQFF. In DNA, the CDR3 is TGTGCCAGCAGCCCCATCCTAGCGGGGTACAATGAGCAGTTCTTC. The V call is TRBV7-3, the J call TRBJ2-1, with TRBD2 identical over 9 bases. The V gene end was trimmed by 5 bases and the J gene end by 4 bases; junction bases not matched to a gene: 6. The CDR3 spans 15 residues. Germline V gives CDR1 SGHTA, CDR2 FQGTGA. The whole variable domain, remainder taken from reference TRBV7-3 and TRBJ2-1, is GAGVSQTPSNKVTEKGKYVELRCDPISGHTALYWYRQSLGQGPEFLIYFQGTGAADDSGLPNDRFFAVRPEGSVSTLKIQRTERGDSAVYLCASSPILAGYNEQFFGPGTRLTVL.

The sample holds one count of this clone. The chain combines TRBV9 with TRBJ2-1; D may be TRBD2 (7 bases). The CDR3 totals 15 residues. The V end lost 3 bases, the J end lost 4 bases, and 14 bases lay between the germline ends. Germline CDR1 SGDLS, CDR2 YYNGEE. The CDR3 spells CASSARTAGYNEQFF. The CDR3 bases are TGTGCCAGCAGCGCCCGGACAGCGGGGTACAATGAGCAGTTCTTC.

The CDR3 sequence is CASSQWAGRNQETQYF. CDR3 in DNA: TGTGCCAGCAGCCAATGGGCCGGGAGGAACCAAGAGACCCAGTACTTC. The chain carries TRBV3-1 (or the pseudogene TRBV3-2) and TRBJ2-5; 7 bases match TRBD2. V shed 2 bases and J 0 bases; nucleotides not matched to a gene: 6. The CDR3 loop spans 16 amino acids. Germline-derived CDR1 and CDR2 are LGHDT and YNNKEL (reference sequence).

The chain combines TRBV10-3 with TRBJ2-5; 9 nucleotides agree with TRBD1. The CDR3 covers 21 residues. From germline, CDR1 is ENHRY and CDR2 SYGVKD. V trimming: 5 bases; J trimming: 5 bases; junction bases outside the gene matches: 27. This chain's CDR3 is CAISIFTGTGLARRGGETQYF. The CDR3 DNA sequence: TGTGCCATCAGTATCTTCACCGGGACAGGGCTCGCCCGGAGGGGGGGGGAGACCCAGTACTTC.

The chain couples TRBV19 to TRBJ2-7, with D perhaps TRBD2 (6 bases). V gave up 8 bases and J gave up 0 bases, with 23 bases separating them. This CDR3 is 17 amino acids long. The germline V gene encodes CDR1 LNHDA and CDR2 SQIVND (reference sequence). CDR3 loop: CASARDSGYASSYEQYF. DNA for the CDR3: TGTGCCAGTGCGAGGGACTCAGGTTACGCGAGCTCCTACGAGCAGTACTTC. The whole variable domain, remainder taken from reference TRBV19 and TRBJ2-7, is DGGITQSPKYLFRKEGQNVTLSCEQNLNHDAMYWYRQDPGQGLRLIYYSQIVNDFQKGDIAEGYSVSREKKESFPLTVTSAQKNPTAFYLCASARDSGYASSYEQYFGPGTRLTVT.

This chain connects TRBV6-5 to TRBJ2-3; D is possibly TRBD1 (6 bases). V was pared by 6 bases and J by 4 bases, with 14 bases between. Germline CDR1 and CDR2: MNHEY and SVGAGI. The CDR3 covers 14 residues. CDR3 bases: TGTGCCAGCAGCAGGGGTCTGGGGGCAGATACGCAGTATTTT. This translates into CASSRGLGADTQYF.

This clone has a single count. The chain joins TRBV2 to TRBJ2-5, with TRBD1 identical over 9 bases. The germline gives CDR1 SNHLY, CDR2 FYNNEI. Trimming cost V 7 bases and J 5 bases; bases outside gene matches: 8. The CDR3 contains 14 residues. The CDR3 DNA reads as TGTGCCAGCACTGCGGACAGGGGAGGCGAGACCCAGTACTTC. Its protein product is CASTADRGGETQYF.

This clone has more than one count but fewer than ten. In DNA form, the CDR3 reads TGTGCCAGTAGTAGGGGGACAGGGACCTACGAGCAGTACTTC. Translated, it gives CASSRGTGTYEQYF. The rearrangement uses TRBV19 and TRBJ2-7, with 9 bases matching TRBD1. CDR3 length: 14 amino acids. V shed 4 bases, J shed 2 bases, and the junction held 3 bases outside the gene matches. CDR1 is LNHDA, CDR2 SQIVND, per germline (reference sequence).

This rearrangement joins TRBV9 to TRBJ2-2; 9 positions match TRBD1. The junction had 3 bases not matched to a gene; V was cut back by 0 bases and J by 3 bases. CDR1 SGDLS and CDR2 YYNGEE come from the germline V gene. CDR3 size: 16 residues. The CDR3 sequence: CASSVGTGVDTGELFF. The CDR3 DNA follows: TGTGCCAGCAGCGTAGGGACAGGGGTGGACACCGGGGAGCTGTTTTTT.

This clone has only one observation. J is TRBJ1-1 and V is TRBV15, with D unresolved. V was trimmed by 0 bases and J by 0 bases, leaving 5 bases between them. Looked up from germline, CDR1 is LNHNV and CDR2 is YYDKDF (reference sequence). The CDR3 spans 14 residues. This chain's CDR3 is CATSRDIVNTEAFF. In nucleotides, the CDR3 is TGTGCCACCAGCAGAGATATAGTGAACACTGAAGCTTTCTTT.

This chain uses TRBV19 with TRBJ2-1, with TRBD2 matching over 15 bases. V lost 6 bases and J lost 2; bases outside the gene matches: 8. Germline CDR1 LNHDA, CDR2 SQIVND (reference sequence). This CDR3 has 18 amino acids. Here the CDR3 DNA reads TGTGCCAGTAGCCCCTGGGGGACTAGCGGGGGGCCCTACAATGAGCAGTTCTTC. Translating gives CASSPWGTSGGPYNEQFF.

The chain employs TRBV5-4 and TRBJ2-3, with D possibly being TRBD1 (6 bases). CDR3 size: 17 residues. V lost 4 bases to trimming and J lost 4 bases, with 22 bases between them. Germline V CDR1 and CDR2: SGHNT, YYREEE (reference sequence). The DNA of the CDR3 is TGTGCCAGCAGCACAGCGACAGGCATGTTAGTAGCAGATACGCAGTATTTT. Amino acids: CASSTATGMLVADTQYF.

V gene TRBV4-3 combines with J gene TRBJ2-4; D is undetermined. V was clipped by 1 base and J by 5 bases, with 12 bases between them. Looked up from germline, CDR1 is LGHNA and CDR2 is YSLEER. This CDR3 has 15 amino acids. The CDR3 sequence is CASSQVGQAQNIQYF. In DNA form, the CDR3 reads TGCGCCAGCAGCCAAGTTGGCCAGGCCCAAAACATTCAGTACTTC.

The genes are TRBV4-2 and TRBJ2-1, with 9 bases aligning to TRBD2. The length of the CDR3 is 16 residues. CDR1 and CDR2 (germline): LGHNA, YNFKEQ. The trim removed 2 bases at V and 4 bases at J, leaving 6 bases unmatched. The CDR3 DNA follows: TGTGCCAGCAGCCAATTCCAGACTAGCGGTTACAATGAGCAGTTCTTC. Its protein product is CASSQFQTSGYNEQFF.

The chain is built from TRBV15 and TRBJ1-5; weak D call: TRBD1 (5 bases). Trimming stripped 0 bases from V and 6 bases from J, with 12 bases between. Germline-derived CDR1 and CDR2 are LNHNV and YYDKDF (reference sequence). The CDR3 runs to 15 residues. CDR3 in amino acids: CATSRDPRGSQPQHF. The CDR3 DNA sequence: TGTGCCACCAGCAGAGATCCCCGGGGGAGTCAGCCCCAGCATTTT.

This chain links TRBV4-2 with TRBJ1-3, with D unresolved. V lost 0 bases to trimming and J lost 1 base, with 13 bases between them. Germline CDR1 and CDR2: LGHNA and YNFKEQ. CDR3 length: 17 residues. The CDR3 is CASSQELALASGNTIYF. The CDR3, as DNA: TGTGCCAGCAGCCAAGAGTTGGCCTTGGCTTCTGGAAACACCATATATTTT.